A single sample is the source of the 29 T cell receptor beta chains below, sequenced in a study of T cells after yellow fever vaccination. Each CDR3 protein gets one entry after TCRdb re-called the 5' RACE reads with MiXCR. The table shows tens of thousands of distinct CDR3 sequences, with 5.5% to 8% occurring only once. Material: PBMCs, either bulk or a sorted T-cell subset (CD4+, CD8+, memory, or dextramer-sorted; not recorded which), obtained on the day of the yellow fever booster vaccination. The receptors come from a man aged 30 to 39 who received the YFV17D yellow fever vaccine.

There are many counts of this clonotype. The chain recombines TRBV6-1 with TRBJ1-6; 7 nucleotides match TRBD1. Germline V CDR1 and CDR2: MNHNS, SASEGT. With 7 bases clipped from V and 12 bases from J, the junction kept 15 bases outside the gene matches. CDR3 length: 15 amino acids. CDR3 region: CASTVGDRVGVPLHF. In DNA, the CDR3 is TGTGCCAGCACGGTGGGTGACAGGGTCGGAGTACCCCTCCACTTT.

This clonotype was picked up many times. The V gene is TRBV7-2, the J gene TRBJ2-2; D is possibly TRBD2 (6 bases). Between the trimmed V and J ends, which lost 6 bases and 4 bases, there was a span of 12 bases. Germline values: CDR1 SGHTA, CDR2 FQGNSA. The CDR3 is made up of 14 amino acids. This CDR3 reads CASRRETGTGELFF. The CDR3 coding sequence is TGTGCCAGCAGACGGGAGACGGGCACCGGGGAGCTGTTTTTT.

This clonotype was observed many times. The V gene is TRBV10-1, the J gene TRBJ2-7; TRBD1 agrees at 8 bases. The length of the CDR3 is 15 residues. After removal of 0 bases from V and 3 bases from J, the junction contained 4 bases not matched to a gene. Germline V CDR1 and CDR2: WNHNN, SYGVQD (reference sequence). The CDR3: CASSESGTGLYEQYF. The CDR3 DNA reads as TGCGCCAGCAGTGAGTCCGGGACAGGACTCTACGAGCAGTACTTC.

In this sample, this clonotype turned up many times. The gene calls are TRBV7-2 and TRBJ1-6, with 11 bases that match TRBD1. Germline lookup yields CDR1 SGHTA and CDR2 FQGNSA. CDR3 length: 15 residues. Trimming took 5 bases from V and 9 from J; bases not matched to a gene: 6. The CDR3 region is CASSTDRGLSSPLHF. The DNA of the CDR3 is TGTGCCAGCAGCACGGACAGGGGGCTTAGTTCACCCCTCCACTTT.

The chain links TRBV14 to TRBJ1-2; perhaps TRBD1 as D (6 bases). This CDR3 is built from 13 residues. Trimming took off 1 base at V and 10 bases at J, with 13 bases between the two ends. Germline V gene sequence: CDR1 SGHDN, CDR2 FVKESK. The CDR3 DNA sequence: TGTGCCAGCAGCCAAGTGGAGACAGGTATCTACACCTTC. Its protein product is CASSQVETGIYTF.

This sequence joins TRBV20-1 and TRBJ2-7; D ambiguous. Trimming shortened V by 5 bases and J by 0 bases, and 17 bases separated the two germline ends. The CDR3 totals 15 residues. The germline gives CDR1 DFQATT, CDR2 SNEGSKA (reference sequence). In DNA form, the CDR3 reads TGCAGTGCTCCCCACCTTAGGAGCGTCTCCTACGAGCAGTACTTC. Translating it yields CSAPHLRSVSYEQYF.

This clonotype occurred many times. The chain employs TRBV6-2 or TRBV6-3 and TRBJ2-5; tentative D call: TRBD2 (6 bases). Germline CDR1 and CDR2: MNHEY and SVGEGT. Trimming took 7 bases from V and 5 from J, leaving 14 bases between them. This CDR3 contains 13 residues. The CDR3 loop is CASTDWAGETQYF. The CDR3 coding sequence is TGTGCCAGCACCGATTGGGCGGGGGAGACCCAGTACTTC.

This clonotype has just a few counts. The V and J genes are TRBV2 and TRBJ2-1, with 7 bases aligning to TRBD2. CDR3 length equals 13 residues. CDR1 is SNHLY and CDR2 is FYNNEI in the germline V gene. This chain's CDR3 is CGGSSTGYNEQFF. The CDR3 DNA is TGTGGCGGGAGTTCAACGGGCTACAATGAGCAGTTCTTC.

This clonotype was counted at least ten times. This chain uses TRBV20-1 with TRBJ2-7; D might be TRBD2 (6 bases). The germline V and J ends were trimmed by 0 bases and 8 bases, with 17 bases remaining between them. CDR1 and CDR2 (germline): DFQATT, SNEGSKA (reference sequence). The CDR3 covers 14 residues. This CDR3 is CSARDGLRWEKQYF. CDR3 DNA sequence: TGCAGTGCTAGAGATGGACTACGTTGGGAGAAGCAGTACTTC.

There are many counts of this clonotype. This chain connects TRBV7-3 to TRBJ2-1; tentatively, D is TRBD1 or TRBD2 (5 bases each). Between the trimmed V and J ends, which lost 2 bases and 8 bases, there was a span of 13 bases. Germline V gene sequence: CDR1 SGHTA, CDR2 FQGTGA. This CDR3 spans 14 amino acids. For the CDR3, the DNA is TGTGCCAGCAGCTTAGGATCAGGGAGCGATGAGCAGTTCTTC. Amino acid sequence: CASSLGSGSDEQFF.

At least ten counts were recorded for this clonotype. CDR3 coding DNA: TGTGCCAGCAGCCACCGGGGGATCCGATACAATGAGCAGTTCTTC. It codes for CASSHRGIRYNEQFF. V and J are TRBV6-1 and TRBJ2-1; tentative D call: TRBD2 (6 bases). The CDR3 spans 15 residues. The V end lost 6 bases, the J end lost 4 bases, and 16 bases lay between the germline ends. Germline CDR1 and CDR2: MNHNS and SASEGT.

This clonotype was detected many times. The rearrangement uses TRBV4-3 and TRBJ2-1, with TRBD2 identical over 11 bases. J lost 2 bases, V lost 4 bases, and 10 bases had no gene match. Germline CDR1 LGHNA, CDR2 YSLEER. The CDR3 consists of 18 residues. The CDR3 loop reads CASSLLLPGLAAYNEQFF. The DNA of the CDR3 is TGCGCCAGCAGCCTTCTTCTGCCGGGACTAGCGGCCTACAATGAGCAGTTCTTC.

The chain employs TRBV6-5 and TRBJ2-5; D gene unclear. In germline, CDR1 is MNHEY, CDR2 SVGAGI. The CDR3 loop spans 13 amino acids. Trimming removed 2 bases at V and 4 bases at J, with 8 bases between. CDR3 sequence reads: CASSYVGPETQYF. DNA for the CDR3: TGTGCCAGCAGTTACGTGGGTCCAGAGACCCAGTACTTC.

This clonotype was seen repeatedly, ten times or more. The chain combines TRBV7-6 with TRBJ2-2, with a tentative D call TRBD1 (6 bases). The CDR3 contains 15 residues. The V and J ends lost 1 base and 4 bases respectively, with 10 bases between them. The germline CDR1 and CDR2 sequences are SGHVS and FNYEAQ. This CDR3 reads CASSLGTGSTGELFF. DNA of the CDR3: TGTGCCAGCAGCTTAGGCACAGGGAGCACCGGGGAGCTGTTTTTT.

This clonotype was counted ten times or more. The chain joins TRBV20-1 to TRBJ1-1; TRBD1 agrees at 7 bases. The CDR3 totals 14 residues. Unmatched junction bases numbered 8, after V lost 1 base and J lost 6 bases. Germline-derived CDR1 and CDR2 are DFQATT and SNEGSKA (reference sequence). In DNA form, the CDR3 reads TGCAGTGCTAGAGGTAGACAGGGTCTCGCTGAAGCTTTCTTT. Amino acids: CSARGRQGLAEAFF.

At least ten counts were recorded for this clonotype. The gene calls are TRBV2 and TRBJ1-5; 8 positions match TRBD1. CDR1 SNHLY and CDR2 FYNNEI come from the germline V gene. The V and J ends lost 10 bases and 6 bases, in that order; junction bases with no gene match: 8. This CDR3 region has 13 residues. CDR3 in amino acids: CATGQGGGQPQHF. Written as DNA, the CDR3 is TGTGCCACCGGACAGGGAGGAGGTCAGCCCCAGCATTTT. Full variable domain (remainder filled in from reference TRBV2 and TRBJ1-5): EPEVTQTPSHQVTQMGQEVILRCVPISNHLYFYWYRQILGQKVEFLVSFYNNEISEKSEIFDDQFSVERPDGSNFTLKIRSTKLEDSAMYFCATGQGGGQPQHFGDGTRLSIL.

This rearrangement joins TRBV5-1 to TRBJ2-2; TRBD1 might be the D (6 bases). This CDR3 is 15 amino acids long. With 4 bases removed from V and 3 bases from J, the gap between germline ends came to 13 bases. CDR1 SGHRS and CDR2 YFSETQ come from the germline V gene. The CDR3 reads CASSGAGAYTGELFF. The CDR3 nucleotides read TGCGCCAGCAGCGGGGCAGGGGCGTACACCGGGGAGCTGTTTTTT.

V usage is TRBV5-1 and J usage is TRBJ2-7; D is possibly TRBD2 (6 bases). CDR1 is SGHRS and CDR2 is YFSETQ in the germline V gene. V shed 0 bases and J shed 6 bases, with 16 bases lying between them. This CDR3 comprises 15 residues. CDR3 protein: CASSLVEGKGSEQYF. The CDR3 DNA follows: TGCGCCAGCAGCTTGGTGGAGGGGAAAGGATCCGAGCAGTACTTC.

This clonotype was detected ten times or more. This chain connects TRBV29-1 to TRBJ2-3, with TRBD2 identical over 8 bases. J was trimmed by 0 bases and V by 4 bases; bases with no gene match: 6. Germline V CDR1 and CDR2: SQVTM, ANQGSEA. This CDR3 has 15 residues. The CDR3 loop reads CSVAPGGTSTDTQYF. The CDR3 DNA reads TGCAGCGTTGCCCCGGGGGGGACTAGCACAGATACGCAGTATTTT.

This clonotype came up many times. The rearrangement joins TRBV25-1 to TRBJ2-3; perhaps TRBD2 as D (7 bases). Trimming removed 6 bases at V and 3 bases at J, with 13 bases between. CDR3 length equals 14 residues. Germline V gives CDR1 MGHDK, CDR2 SYGVNS. CDR3 sequence (DNA): TGTGCCAGCAGCAGGACAGCGGGGACAGATACGCAGTATTTT. This encodes CASSRTAGTDTQYF.

The V gene is TRBV10-1, the J gene TRBJ2-3; TRBD1 matches 10 bases. This CDR3 contains 10 residues. J gave up 15 bases and V 11 bases, and 8 bases lay outside the gene matches. The germline gives CDR1 WNHNN, CDR2 SYGVQD (reference sequence). The CDR3 loop reads CAFRDRGIYF. DNA for the CDR3: TGCGCCTTCCGGGACAGGGGAATATATTTT.

This clonotype has a handful of counts. The junction shows a germline mismatch at one end, possibly a read error. This rearrangement joins TRBV7-7 to TRBJ1-1; D gene ambiguous. Germline V gives CDR1 SSHAT, CDR2 FNYEAQ (reference sequence). The CDR3 length is 13 residues. DNA for the CDR3: TGTGCTAGCAGCTTGGGTGAGAGTACTGAAGCTTTCTTT. Amino acids: CASSLGESTEAFF.

This clonotype has a count of ten or more. This sequence joins TRBV20-1 and TRBJ2-1; 11 bases fit TRBD2. The CDR3 is made up of 14 amino acids. Germline V gene lookup returns CDR1 DFQATT and CDR2 SNEGSKA (reference sequence). In DNA form, the CDR3 reads TGCAGAGTGCAGTTAGCGGGAGGGTTAAATGAGCAGTTCTTC. This translates into CRVQLAGGLNEQFF.

There are many counts of this clonotype. The chain recombines TRBV11-2 with TRBJ2-5, with TRBD1 as a possible D gene (7 bases). Trimming shortened V by 2 bases and J by 3 bases, and 13 bases separated the two germline ends. Looked up from germline, CDR1 is SGHAT and CDR2 is FQNNGV. CDR3 length equals 15 residues. CDR3 amino acids: CASSLIGRGEETQYF. The CDR3 nucleotides are TGTGCCAGCAGCTTAATCGGCAGGGGGGAAGAGACCCAGTACTTC.

This clonotype occurred many times. In nucleotides, the CDR3 is TGCGCCAGCAGCCAAGATCGTGGTGGGGATGAGCAGTTCTTC. Translation: CASSQDRGGDEQFF. This sequence joins TRBV4-3 and TRBJ2-1; D not resolved. Between the trimmed V and J ends, which lost 0 bases and 8 bases, there was a span of 11 bases. From germline, CDR1 is LGHNA and CDR2 YSLEER. This CDR3 comprises 14 residues.

This clonotype was detected ten times or more. This chain uses TRBV12-3 or TRBV12-4 with TRBJ1-5, with D unclear. The CDR3 runs 15 residues. Trimming stripped 6 bases from V and 5 bases from J, with 17 bases between. CDR3 protein: CASSFSGTLDQPQHF. The CDR3 DNA reads TGTGCCAGCAGCTTCAGTGGTACGCTGGATCAGCCCCAGCATTTT.

The chain couples TRBV6-5 to TRBJ2-3; D perhaps matches TRBD1 (6 bases). Germline CDR1 and CDR2: MNHEY and SVGAGI. The length of the CDR3 is 13 residues. V lost 6 bases, J lost 1 base, and 8 bases lay in between. The CDR3 loop is CASRRQGTDTQYF. The CDR3 DNA is TGTGCCAGCAGACGACAGGGCACAGATACGCAGTATTTT.

This clonotype appeared many times. The V call is TRBV20-1, the J call TRBJ2-5; 9 positions match TRBD2. Germline V gene sequence: CDR1 DFQATT, CDR2 SNEGSKA (reference sequence). The junction had 10 bases not matched to a gene; V was cut back by 6 bases and J by 5 bases. The CDR3 totals 14 residues. The CDR3 loop reads CSARVGLASETQYF. The CDR3 bases are TGCAGTGCCCGCGTGGGACTAGCAAGCGAGACCCAGTACTTC.

This clonotype was counted at least ten times. J is TRBJ2-1 and V is TRBV11-2; D gene uncertain. V was shortened by 6 bases and J by 10 bases, with 13 bases between the two germline ends. The V gene's germline CDR1 is SGHAT and CDR2 FQNNGV. The CDR3 runs to 12 residues. The chain's CDR3 is CASRPPGPEQFF. As DNA, the CDR3 is TGTGCCAGCAGACCTCCGGGCCCGGAGCAGTTCTTC.